These 10 T cell receptor beta chains share one sample of origin, sequenced in a study of T cells after yellow fever vaccination. TCRdb re-analysed the 5' RACE reads in MiXCR, keeping a single row per CDR3 protein. The sample shows a few hundred thousand distinct CDR3 sequences, about a sixth of them seen only once. Sequencing was performed on PBMCs, taken 5 days after the first yellow fever vaccination. The receptors were sampled from a young man who received the YFV17D yellow fever vaccine.

The chain combines TRBV6-1 with TRBJ2-3; D call uncertain. The V end lost 7 bases, the J end lost 2 bases, and 13 bases lay between the germline ends. The V gene's germline CDR1 is MNHNS and CDR2 SASEGT. The CDR3 runs to 14 residues. The CDR3 region is CASNRALVTDTQYF. The CDR3 DNA is TGTGCCAGCAATCGGGCCCTCGTCACAGATACGCAGTATTTT.

This clonotype was observed a few times. This chain links TRBV20-1 with TRBJ2-1, with 7 bases that match TRBD1. Germline V lookup: CDR1 DFQATT, CDR2 SNEGSKA (reference sequence). The CDR3 length is 12 residues. With V trimmed by 6 bases and J by 8 bases, 7 bases remained unmatched. Written as DNA, the CDR3 is TGCAGTGCACTCACAGGGGTCGATGAGCAGTTCTTC. Encoded protein: CSALTGVDEQFF.

CDR3 loop: CASSSSRGPHGELFF. The CDR3 DNA reads TGTGCCAGCAGCTCTTCACGGGGGCCGCACGGGGAGCTGTTTTTT. The chain employs TRBV6-1 and TRBJ2-2; D is possibly TRBD1 or TRBD2 (6 bases each). Trimming left V 6 bases short and J 7 bases short, with 18 bases between. CDR1 is MNHNS and CDR2 is SASEGT in the germline V gene. The CDR3 length is 15 residues.

The sample holds a few counts of this clonotype. The chain joins TRBV29-1 to TRBJ2-7; no reliable D call. The CDR3 runs to 11 residues. Germline CDR1 SQVTM, CDR2 ANQGSEA. The ends were cut back, 7 bases at V and 3 bases at J, with 10 bases in the middle. The CDR3 DNA is TGCAGCGCCTCAAGGGTCTACGAGCAGTACGTC. It encodes CSASRVYEQYV.

The J gene is TRBJ2-7, the V gene TRBV7-2; 8 nucleotides line up with TRBD1. J lost 1 base, V lost 5 bases, and 7 bases had no gene match. The CDR3 extends over 15 amino acids. Germline CDR1 is SGHTA and CDR2 is FQGNSA. CDR3 DNA sequence: TGTGCCAGCAGCCTCCGGACAGGGTCTTCCTACGAGCAGTACTTC. Its translation is CASSLRTGSSYEQYF.

This clonotype was observed a few times. The gene calls are TRBV7-2 and TRBJ1-5, with 8 bases fitting TRBD1. The germline CDR1 and CDR2 sequences are SGHTA and FQGNSA. This CDR3 has 14 amino acids. Germline trimming cut 5 bases from V and 6 bases from J; bases unmatched to any gene: 6. The CDR3 coding sequence is TGTGCCAGCAGCCCAGGGGGCTTTACTCAGCCCCAGCATTTT. Encoded protein: CASSPGGFTQPQHF.

The chain links TRBV12-3 or TRBV12-4 to TRBJ2-1, with 9 bases aligning to TRBD1. CDR3 length: 15 amino acids. J lost 8 bases, V lost 3 bases, and 8 bases had no gene match. This CDR3 is CASSFSGTGQHEQFF. The CDR3 nucleotides read TGTGCCAGCAGTTTCAGCGGGACAGGGCAACATGAGCAGTTCTTC.

The chain recombines TRBV9 with TRBJ2-2; 8 bases line up with TRBD1. The junction had 6 bases not matched to a gene; V was cut back by 0 bases and J by 2 bases. In germline, CDR1 is SGDLS, CDR2 YYNGEE. The CDR3 covers 17 residues. In nucleotides, the CDR3 is TGTGCCAGCAGCGTAGAGGGACAGGTGATTAACACCGGGGAGCTGTTTTTT. This sequence encodes CASSVEGQVINTGELFF.

V usage is TRBV20-1 and J usage is TRBJ1-6; 7 positions match TRBD1. V lost 5 bases and J lost 6; bases outside the gene matches: 7. The CDR3 totals 14 residues. Germline V lookup: CDR1 DFQATT, CDR2 SNEGSKA (reference sequence). CDR3 region: CSASTGLGNSPLHF. The CDR3 region has the DNA TGCAGTGCTTCGACAGGGCTGGGTAATTCACCCCTCCACTTT.

This clonotype was counted a few times. The CDR3 sequence: CASGLVGLAGNSYNEQFF. CDR3 sequence (DNA): TGTGCTAGTGGTTTGGTGGGACTAGCGGGGAACTCCTACAATGAGCAGTTCTTC. The chain uses TRBV12-5 and TRBJ2-1; 13 bases fit TRBD2. The CDR3 covers 18 residues. V lost 0 bases, J lost 0 bases, and 2 bases stayed unmatched. Per germline, CDR1 LGHNT and CDR2 FRNRAP.